Listed below are T cell receptor beta chains from one sample, sequenced in a study of CD8 T cells in Susac syndrome. Via MiXCR, TCRdb re-called the immunoSEQ multiplex PCR reads, giving one row per CDR3 protein. The sample includes around 190,000 distinct CDR3 sequences, about 95% seen only once; the top ten take less than 0.12%. Specimen: CD4+ T cells from PBMCs. Every receptor here comes from a human donor in good health. Both conserved end residues are trimmed from each CDR3.

TRBJ1-1 TRBV7-2 ASSSRTGTEAF
TRBJ2-2 TRBV27 ASSLLGTGELF
TRBJ2-7 TRBV20-1 SATSTNEQY
TRBJ2-2 TRBV7-2 ASSLVGSAGELF
TRBJ1-2 TRBV27 ASGRVGPNYGYT
TRBJ2-3 TRBV7-3 ASSFQAGMEDTQY
TRBJ2-7 TRBV11-1 ASSLEARAYEQY
TRBJ1-3 TRBV29-1 SGTTSGNTIY
TRBJ2-5 TRBV18 ASSPKGETQY
TRBJ2-1 TRBV20-1 SALVYNEQF
TRBJ2-1 TRBV9 ASSLQGYEQF